The 14 T cell receptor beta chains below all came from one sample that was sequenced in a study of blood T cells in healthy people across ages. Primers used in a second PCR of about 6 to 11 cycles were a sample-barcoded 5' primer and a J-beta primer mix. TCRdb processed the 5' RACE reads anew with MiXCR; each CDR3 protein has one entry. This table has 550,000 to 700,000 distinct CDR3 sequences, 27% appearing once. Sequences were obtained from blood. These receptors came from a woman in her 70s in good health.

There are a few counts of this clonotype. The V call is TRBV5-1, the J call TRBJ2-2; 9 nucleotides agree with TRBD1. CDR3 length: 15 residues. Germline assignment: CDR1 SGHRS and CDR2 YFSETQ. J gave up 4 bases and V 2 bases, and 3 bases lay outside the gene matches. The CDR3 reads CASSFGTGSTGELFF. For the CDR3, the DNA is TGCGCCAGCAGCTTCGGGACAGGGTCCACCGGGGAGCTGTTTTTT.

This clonotype was counted between two and nine times. The CDR3 DNA sequence: TGCAGTGCACCGAGCGGGGGAAAAGAGACCCAGTACTTC. It specifies CSAPSGGKETQYF. The genes are TRBV20-1 and TRBJ2-5; 8 nucleotides match TRBD2. There are 13 residues in the CDR3. V lost 6 bases and J lost 3; bases outside the gene matches: 6. Germline values: CDR1 DFQATT, CDR2 SNEGSKA (reference sequence).

This clonotype was observed a few times. DNA for the CDR3: TGTGCCAGCAGCCCTGGAGGCGGCTACTACTACTACGAGCAGTACTTC. As protein: CASSPGGGYYYYEQYF. V usage is TRBV11-2 and J usage is TRBJ2-7; maybe TRBD2 (5 bases). V gave up 5 bases and J gave up 3 bases, with 20 bases separating them. Germline values: CDR1 SGHAT, CDR2 FQNNGV. The CDR3 has 16 residues.

This chain uses TRBV12-3 or TRBV12-4 with TRBJ1-2, with TRBD1 as a possible D gene (5 bases). The CDR3 spans 13 residues. V was pared by 6 bases and J by 8 bases, with 16 bases between. The CDR3 DNA reads as TGTGCCAGCAGGTTACTAGGGGCTCAGGGCTACACCTTC. Protein: CASRLLGAQGYTF.

In its sample, this clonotype was seen a few times. The chain couples TRBV10-3 to TRBJ1-4; 7 nucleotides line up with TRBD1. The CDR3 extends over 15 amino acids. The trim removed 0 bases at V and 5 bases at J, leaving 3 bases unmatched. Germline CDR1 is ENHRY and CDR2 is SYGVKD. CDR3 nucleotides: TGTGCCATCAGTGAGTCTTGGGACAGAAATGAAAAACTGTTTTTT. Translated, it gives CAISESWDRNEKLFF.

Only a few counts were recorded for this clonotype. V and J are TRBV24-1 and TRBJ2-1; TRBD1 or TRBD2 may be the D gene (5 bases each). The CDR3 has 14 amino acids. Trimming left V 3 bases short and J 5 bases short, with 10 bases between. Germline lookup yields CDR1 KGHDR and CDR2 SFDVKD. The CDR3 DNA reads as TGTGCCACCAGTGATCAGGGACGCCACAATGAGCAGTTCTTC. Amino acid sequence: CATSDQGRHNEQFF.

J is TRBJ2-7 and V is TRBV7-2, with D perhaps TRBD1 or TRBD2 (5 bases each). The germline V gene encodes CDR1 SGHTA and CDR2 FQGNSA. This CDR3 region has 16 residues. The V gene lost 1 base and the J gene lost 0 bases, with 13 bases spanning the gap. DNA for the CDR3: TGTGCCAGCAGCTTAGAAGGGACGGGGAGCTCCTACGAGCAGTACTTC. This gives the protein CASSLEGTGSSYEQYF.

The sample holds a few counts of this clonotype. The chain combines TRBV23-1 with TRBJ1-1, with a possible D match to TRBD1 (5 bases). TRBV23-1 is noted as an ORF with a role that remains uncertain. V was cut by 4 bases and J by 4 bases, with 13 bases left in between. The CDR3 is made up of 14 amino acids. In nucleotides, the CDR3 is TGCGCCAGCAGTCGGGGCGGGGGAGTCACTGAAGCTTTCTTT. The encoded protein is CASSRGGGVTEAFF.

V is TRBV6-5 and J is TRBJ2-7; 8 bases agree with TRBD2. J gave up 2 bases and V 0 bases, and 6 bases lay outside the gene matches. Germline V lookup: CDR1 MNHEY, CDR2 SVGAGI. The CDR3 is 16 amino acids. CDR3 nucleotide sequence: TGTGCCAGCAGTTACTCCCCCGGCGGGGGGCCCTACGAGCAGTACTTC. Translated: CASSYSPGGGPYEQYF.

J is TRBJ1-2 and V is TRBV7-9; 8 positions agree with TRBD1. This CDR3 contains 17 residues. V shed 5 bases, J shed 2 bases, and the junction held 13 bases outside the gene matches. Germline V lookup: CDR1 SEHNR, CDR2 FQNEAQ (reference sequence). The CDR3 region is CASSLGTGGSSNYGYTF. The CDR3 coding sequence is TGTGCCAGCAGCCTAGGGACAGGAGGCTCCTCAAACTATGGCTACACCTTC.

The chain employs TRBV3-1 and TRBJ2-3; 7 bases are a match to TRBD2. The junction had 10 bases not matched to a gene; V was cut back by 1 base and J by 6 bases. The CDR3 length is 16 residues. Germline CDR1 reads LGHDT; CDR2 reads YNNKEL (reference sequence). The CDR3 loop reads CASSQARTRNTDTQYF. The CDR3 bases are TGTGCCAGCAGCCAAGCCCGGACTAGGAACACGGATACGCAGTATTTT.

The chain has TRBV5-1 and TRBJ2-4, with TRBD1 matching over 7 bases. CDR3 length: 15 amino acids. With V trimmed by 8 bases and J by 0 bases, 8 bases remained unmatched. The V gene's germline CDR1 is SGHRS and CDR2 YFSETQ. As DNA, the CDR3 is TGCGCCAGTTCCGGACAGGTGGGAGCCAAAAACATTCAGTACTTC. Translating it yields CASSGQVGAKNIQYF.

Only a few counts were recorded for this clonotype. The chain has TRBV29-1 and TRBJ1-2; weak D call: TRBD1 (5 bases). Germline V gene sequence: CDR1 SQVTM, CDR2 ANQGSEA. CDR3 length equals 12 residues. The V and J ends lost 5 bases and 7 bases respectively, with 14 bases between them. The CDR3 coding sequence is TGCAGCGTTAGGGGCGACAGTACTGGCTACACCTTC. Protein sequence: CSVRGDSTGYTF.

This clonotype was counted a few times. The V and J genes are TRBV6-5 and TRBJ2-2; D perhaps matches TRBD1 (5 bases). Trimming cost V 8 bases and J 0 bases, with 22 bases left between them. The CDR3 sequence is 18 residues long. CDR1 and CDR2 from the germline V gene are MNHEY and SVGAGI. The CDR3 protein is CASRVGRTPTSNTGELFF. DNA for the CDR3: TGTGCCAGCCGCGTCGGTAGGACACCCACTTCGAACACCGGGGAGCTGTTTTTT.